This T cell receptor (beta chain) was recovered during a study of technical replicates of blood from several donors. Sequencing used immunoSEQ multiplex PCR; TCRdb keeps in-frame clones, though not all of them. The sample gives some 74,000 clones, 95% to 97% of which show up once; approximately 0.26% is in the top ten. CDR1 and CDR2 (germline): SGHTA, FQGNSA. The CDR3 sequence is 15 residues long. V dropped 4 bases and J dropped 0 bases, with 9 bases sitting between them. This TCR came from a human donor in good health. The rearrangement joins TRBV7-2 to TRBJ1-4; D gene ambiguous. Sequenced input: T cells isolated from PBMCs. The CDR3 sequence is CASSSAVTTNEKLFF. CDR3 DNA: TGTGCCAGCAGCTCGGCGGTGACAACTAATGAAAAACTGTTTTTT.